This T cell receptor beta chain was sequenced during a study of blood T cell repertoires in COVID-19. Clones were read by immunoSEQ multiplex PCR, and TCRdb kept only the in-frame ones, dropping some. Of more than 55,000 clones in the sample, 60% to 85% were seen once. This CDR3 has 18 amino acids. J lost 0 bases, V lost 3 bases, and 14 bases had no gene match. Germline-derived CDR1 and CDR2 are SGHNT and YYREEE (reference sequence). The sequencing input was peripheral blood. This TCR was sampled from a man aged 55 to 70 with acute or convalescent COVID-19. The chain is built from TRBV5-4 and TRBJ1-2, with TRBD1 matching 7 bases. The CDR3 protein is CASSSEDRSIEPNYGYTF. The CDR3 DNA is TGTGCCAGCAGCTCAGAGGACAGGTCAATTGAGCCTAACTATGGCTACACCTTC.